This is a list of T cell receptor beta chains from one sample in a study of T cell repertoires in cytomegalovirus infection. TCRdb fed the reads into MiXCR, producing one record per CDR3 protein. The sample contains some 400,000 distinct CDR3 sequences, approximately 30% of which appear only once. Material for sequencing was PBMCs. The receptors come from a human donor in good health (CMV status not recorded). Some clones in this sample may be carry-over from other donors' samples. CDR3s include the opening cysteine and the closing phenylalanine or tryptophan. D genes are given only for firm matches. Part of the rows lack a size; the others show once, few, many or a class for expanded clones.

J gene: TRBJ2-3
clone size: once
V gene: TRBV6-2/TRBV6-3
D gene: NA
CDR3 DNA: TGTGCCAGCAGTTACGACTTCCCTCTCACAGATACGCAGTCTTTT
CDR3 protein: CASSYDFPLTDTQSF

J gene: TRBJ2-5
clone size: NA
V gene: TRBV7-4
D gene: TRBD2
CDR3 DNA: TGTGCCAGCAGCGCACTTCCGGGACTAGCGGGGGGCCTCCAAGAGACCCAGTACTTC
CDR3 protein: CASSALPGLAGGLQETQYF

J gene: TRBJ2-6
clone size: once
V gene: TRBV5-1
D gene: NA
CDR3 DNA: TGCGCCAGCAGCTTGGCTTACCCCGGGGCCAACGTCCTGACTTTC
CDR3 protein: CASSLAYPGANVLTF

J gene: TRBJ2-1
clone size: few
V gene: TRBV14
D gene: TRBD1
CDR3 DNA: TGTGCCAGCAGCCAAGCCCACAGGGGGCTGAGCTCCTACAATGAGCAGTTCTTC
CDR3 protein: CASSQAHRGLSSYNEQFF

J gene: TRBJ2-1
clone size: NA
V gene: TRBV28
D gene: TRBD2
CDR3 DNA: TGTGCCAGCACCCCCCGAGATACTAGCGGGGTGTACAATGAGCAGTTCTTC
CDR3 protein: CASTPRDTSGVYNEQFF

J gene: TRBJ1-2
clone size: NA
V gene: TRBV20-1
D gene: NA
CDR3 DNA: TGCAGTGCTAGACGGCTAAAAGCTGACTATGGCTACACCTTC
CDR3 protein: CSARRLKADYGYTF

J gene: TRBJ1-2
clone size: many
V gene: TRBV7-2
D gene: NA
CDR3 DNA: TGTGCCAGCAGCGTAATCTCTAACTATGGCTACACCTTC
CDR3 protein: CASSVISNYGYTF

J gene: TRBJ1-5
clone size: NA
V gene: TRBV19
D gene: NA
CDR3 DNA: TGTGCCAGTAGTATGGCCAGGGTTAATCAGCCCCAGCATTTT
CDR3 protein: CASSMARVNQPQHF

J gene: TRBJ2-4
clone size: many
V gene: TRBV28
D gene: NA
CDR3 DNA: TGTGCCAGCGGGGGGACGGTAGCCAAAAACATTCAGTACTTC
CDR3 protein: CASGGTVAKNIQYF

J gene: TRBJ1-5
clone size: few
V gene: TRBV19
D gene: NA
CDR3 DNA: TGTGCCAGTAGTAAGGGACGGTCGCTCAATCAGCCCCAGCATTTT
CDR3 protein: CASSKGRSLNQPQHF

J gene: TRBJ1-5
clone size: NA
V gene: TRBV10-3
D gene: NA
CDR3 DNA: TGTGCCATCAGGGGCAGCAAGAATAGCAATCAGCCCCAGCATTTT
CDR3 protein: CAIRGSKNSNQPQHF

J gene: TRBJ2-3
clone size: many
V gene: TRBV7-2
D gene: NA
CDR3 DNA: TGTGCCAGCAGCTGGGCCCCCAGCACAGATACGCAGTATTTT
CDR3 protein: CASSWAPSTDTQYF

J gene: TRBJ1-6
clone size: NA
V gene: TRBV12-3/TRBV12-4
D gene: NA
CDR3 DNA: TGTGCCAGCAGTTTTGGGCAGGGCCTTGGGGCCCTCCACTTT
CDR3 protein: CASSFGQGLGALHF

J gene: TRBJ2-7
clone size: few
V gene: TRBV5-8
D gene: NA
CDR3 DNA: TGTGCCAGCAGCTACTTACACTTATACGAGCAGTACTTC
CDR3 protein: CASSYLHLYEQYF

J gene: TRBJ1-3
clone size: few
V gene: TRBV20-1
D gene: NA
CDR3 DNA: TGCAGTGCTCGAAAGGCCGCGGCTACCCCCTCTGGAAACACCATATATTTT
CDR3 protein: CSARKAAATPSGNTIYF

J gene: TRBJ1-1
clone size: NA
V gene: TRBV19
D gene: NA
CDR3 DNA: TGTGCCAGTAGTCAACGACAGGCGAACACTGAAGCTTTCTTT
CDR3 protein: CASSQRQANTEAFF

J gene: TRBJ1-2
clone size: NA
V gene: TRBV27
D gene: NA
CDR3 DNA: TGTGCCAGCAGTTTATTCGCCCGCGGGGTCGACTATGGCTACACCTTC
CDR3 protein: CASSLFARGVDYGYTF

J gene: TRBJ1-1
clone size: NA
V gene: TRBV28
D gene: TRBD1
CDR3 DNA: TGTGCCAGCAGTTTATTGACAGGGGGGAACACTGAAGCTTTCTTT
CDR3 protein: CASSLLTGGNTEAFF

J gene: TRBJ1-1
clone size: many
V gene: TRBV7-6
D gene: TRBD1
CDR3 DNA: TGTGCCAGCAGCCAAACAGGGGGGATCAGTGAAGCTTTCTTT
CDR3 protein: CASSQTGGISEAFF

J gene: TRBJ2-4
clone size: NA
V gene: TRBV6-5
D gene: NA
CDR3 DNA: TGTGCCAGCAGTTACTCAGATCCCACCGGGGCCAAAAACATTCAGTACTTC
CDR3 protein: CASSYSDPTGAKNIQYF

J gene: TRBJ1-1
clone size: many
V gene: TRBV19
D gene: NA
CDR3 DNA: TGTGCCAGTAGTATTTGGGCAACAACAAACACTGAAGCTTTCTTT
CDR3 protein: CASSIWATTNTEAFF

J gene: TRBJ2-5
clone size: once
V gene: TRBV2
D gene: NA
CDR3 DNA: TGTGCCAGCAGTGAAGGACAGTACCAAGAGACCCAGTACTTC
CDR3 protein: CASSEGQYQETQYF

J gene: TRBJ1-2
clone size: NA
V gene: TRBV4-2
D gene: NA
CDR3 DNA: TGTGCCAGCAGCCCACAAGAGGCGGATTATGGCTACACCTTC
CDR3 protein: CASSPQEADYGYTF

J gene: TRBJ2-7
clone size: NA
V gene: TRBV7-2
D gene: TRBD2
CDR3 DNA: TGTGCCAGCAGCCCATATGTTGGCGGGGGCTACGAGCAGTACTTC
CDR3 protein: CASSPYVGGGYEQYF

J gene: TRBJ1-2
clone size: many
V gene: TRBV7-2
D gene: NA
CDR3 DNA: TGTGCCAGCAGCTCCCTTAGAGGAGGATCCTATGGCTACACCTTC
CDR3 protein: CASSSLRGGSYGYTF

J gene: TRBJ2-7
clone size: NA
V gene: TRBV29-1
D gene: NA
CDR3 DNA: TGCAGCGTTGAAGGGCAGAGCTCCTACGAGCAGTACTTC
CDR3 protein: CSVEGQSSYEQYF

J gene: TRBJ2-5
clone size: many
V gene: TRBV7-6
D gene: NA
CDR3 DNA: TGTGCCAGCAGCACCCCCCCCCACGAGACCCAGTACTTC
CDR3 protein: CASSTPPHETQYF

J gene: TRBJ2-3
clone size: few
V gene: TRBV7-9
D gene: NA
CDR3 DNA: TGTGCCAGCAGCTATGACACTCGAACCTCCACAGATACGCAGTATTTT
CDR3 protein: CASSYDTRTSTDTQYF

J gene: TRBJ1-1
clone size: few
V gene: TRBV15
D gene: NA
CDR3 DNA: TGTGCCACCAGCAGAGATGGGTGGGAAGCTTTCTTT
CDR3 protein: CATSRDGWEAFF

J gene: TRBJ2-5
clone size: few
V gene: TRBV7-9
D gene: TRBD1
CDR3 DNA: TGTGCCAGCAGCTTCACAGGGGGCATCAGAGAGGAGACCCAGTACTTC
CDR3 protein: CASSFTGGIREETQYF

J gene: TRBJ1-4
clone size: few
V gene: TRBV14
D gene: TRBD1
CDR3 DNA: TGTGCCAGCAGCCAAGAAGACAGGGGTCATTCGGCTAATGAAAAACTGTTTTTT
CDR3 protein: CASSQEDRGHSANEKLFF